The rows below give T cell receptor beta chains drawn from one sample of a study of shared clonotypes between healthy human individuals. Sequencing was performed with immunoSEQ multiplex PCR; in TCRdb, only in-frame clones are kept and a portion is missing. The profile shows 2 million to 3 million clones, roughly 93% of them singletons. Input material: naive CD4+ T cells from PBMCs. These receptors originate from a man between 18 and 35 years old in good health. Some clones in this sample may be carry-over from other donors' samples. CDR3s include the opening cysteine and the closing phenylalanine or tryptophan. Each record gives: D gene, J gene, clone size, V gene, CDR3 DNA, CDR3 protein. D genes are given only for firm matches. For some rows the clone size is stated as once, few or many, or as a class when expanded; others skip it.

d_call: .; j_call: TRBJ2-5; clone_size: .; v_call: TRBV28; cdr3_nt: TGTGCCAGCAGTTTAGTCGGCGGCCAAGAGACCCAGTACTTC; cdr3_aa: CASSLVGGQETQYF
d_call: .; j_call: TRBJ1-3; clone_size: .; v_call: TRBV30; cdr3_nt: TGTGCCTGGAGGCCTTTAGCGGGTAACTCTGGAAACACCATATATTTT; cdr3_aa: CAWRPLAGNSGNTIYF
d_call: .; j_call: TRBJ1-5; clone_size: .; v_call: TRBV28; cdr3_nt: TGTGCCAGCAGTTTAGAAGGGGCGGGCGATTATCAGCCCCAGCATTTT; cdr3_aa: CASSLEGAGDYQPQHF
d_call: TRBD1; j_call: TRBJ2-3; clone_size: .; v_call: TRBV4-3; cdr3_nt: TGCGCCAGCAGCTGGGGACAGCCTTTCGCAGATACGCAGTATTTT; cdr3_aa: CASSWGQPFADTQYF
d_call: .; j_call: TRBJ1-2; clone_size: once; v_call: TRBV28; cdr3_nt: TGTGCCAGCAGTTCTAGAGCACCCTATGGCTACACCTTC; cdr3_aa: CASSSRAPYGYTF
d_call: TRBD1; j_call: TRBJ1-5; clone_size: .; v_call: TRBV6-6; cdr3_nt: TGTGCCAGCAACCGACAGGGCCTTAGCAATCAGCCCCAGCATTTT; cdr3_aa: CASNRQGLSNQPQHF
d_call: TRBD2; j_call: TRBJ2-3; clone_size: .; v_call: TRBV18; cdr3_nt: TGTGCCAGCTCACCAGGGGCAGGCCATGGGACTAGCGGGGACATGAGCACAGATACGCAGTATTTT; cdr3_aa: CASSPGAGHGTSGDMSTDTQYF
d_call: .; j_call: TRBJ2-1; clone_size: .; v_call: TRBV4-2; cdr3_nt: TGTGCCAGCAGCCAGTCCGGGACAACCAGCTCCTACAATGAGCAGTTCTTC; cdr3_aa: CASSQSGTTSSYNEQFF
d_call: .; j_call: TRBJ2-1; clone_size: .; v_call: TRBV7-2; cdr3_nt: TGTGCCAGCAGTGTGGACAGCCGATACAATGAGCAGTTCTTC; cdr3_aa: CASSVDSRYNEQFF
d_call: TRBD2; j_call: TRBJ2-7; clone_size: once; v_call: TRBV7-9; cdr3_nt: TGTGCCAGCAGCTTAAAGTTTCCCTCTAGCGGGGGGGCCTACGAGCAGTACTTC; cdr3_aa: CASSLKFPSSGGAYEQYF
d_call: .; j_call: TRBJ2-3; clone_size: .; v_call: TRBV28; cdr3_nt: TGTGCCAGGGGGGGCTTATCCCGCACAGATACGCAGTATTTT; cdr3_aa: CARGGLSRTDTQYF
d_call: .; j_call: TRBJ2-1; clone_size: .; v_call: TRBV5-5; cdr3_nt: TGTGCCAGCAGCATCCCGGGGCGAAGCAATGAGCAGTTCTTC; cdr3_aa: CASSIPGRSNEQFF
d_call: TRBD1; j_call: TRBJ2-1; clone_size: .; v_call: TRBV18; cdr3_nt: TGTGCCAGCTCCCCACCTCCGGGACAGGGCCGCAATGAGCAGTTCTTC; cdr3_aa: CASSPPPGQGRNEQFF
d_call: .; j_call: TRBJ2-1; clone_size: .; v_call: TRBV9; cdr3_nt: TGTGCCAGCAGCGTGAGTAAGGGCCCCTACAATGAGCAGTTCTTC; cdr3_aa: CASSVSKGPYNEQFF
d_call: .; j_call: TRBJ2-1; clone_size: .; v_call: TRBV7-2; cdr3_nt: TGTGCCAGCAGCTTCTTAGCAAGTCTCGCTGAGCAGTTCTTC; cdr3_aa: CASSFLASLAEQFF
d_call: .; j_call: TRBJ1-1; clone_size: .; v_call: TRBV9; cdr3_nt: TGTGCCAGCAGCGTAGCACCGAACACTGAAGCTTTCTTT; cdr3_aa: CASSVAPNTEAFF
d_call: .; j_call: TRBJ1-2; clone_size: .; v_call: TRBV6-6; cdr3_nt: TGTGCCCTCGGGGGCACATTATCCTATGGCTACACCTTC; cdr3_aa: CALGGTLSYGYTF
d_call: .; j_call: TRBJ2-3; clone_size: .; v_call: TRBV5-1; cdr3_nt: TGCGGCTCATCCACAGTGGACACAGATACGCAGTATTTT; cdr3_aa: CGSSTVDTDTQYF
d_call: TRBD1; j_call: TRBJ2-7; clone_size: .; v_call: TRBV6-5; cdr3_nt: TGTGCCAGCAGTTACCGCCGGACAGGGTCCTACGAGCAGTACTTC; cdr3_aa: CASSYRRTGSYEQYF
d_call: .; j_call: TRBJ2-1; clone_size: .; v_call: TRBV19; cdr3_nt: TGTGCCAGTAGTATAGAGGCTACGTTGACCTACAATGAGCAGTTCTTC; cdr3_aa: CASSIEATLTYNEQFF
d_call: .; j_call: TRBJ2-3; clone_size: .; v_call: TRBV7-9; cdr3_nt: TGTGCCAGCAGCTTAAACAGTCCCACAGATACGCAGTATTTT; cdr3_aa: CASSLNSPTDTQYF
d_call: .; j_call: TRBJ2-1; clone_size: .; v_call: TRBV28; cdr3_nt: TGTGCCAGCATCCCGGAAGGGCGGGCCCGCAATGAGCAGTTCTTC; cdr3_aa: CASIPEGRARNEQFF
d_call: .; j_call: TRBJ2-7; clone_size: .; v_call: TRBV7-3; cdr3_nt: TGTGCCAGCAGCTTCGCTGGGAAAGAGCAGTACTTC; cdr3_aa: CASSFAGKEQYF
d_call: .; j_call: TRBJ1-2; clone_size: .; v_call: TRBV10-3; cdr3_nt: TGTGCCATCAGCCCGGGACTTAACTATGGCTACACCTTC; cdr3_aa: CAISPGLNYGYTF
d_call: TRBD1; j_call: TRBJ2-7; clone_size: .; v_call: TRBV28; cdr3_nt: TGTGCCAGCAGTGTTTCGACAGGGGGGTCCTACGAGCAGTACTTC; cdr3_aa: CASSVSTGGSYEQYF
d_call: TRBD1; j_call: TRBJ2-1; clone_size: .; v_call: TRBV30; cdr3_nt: TGTGCCTGGAGTTCCGGGACAGGGGGGGATGAGCAGTTCTTC; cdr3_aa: CAWSSGTGGDEQFF
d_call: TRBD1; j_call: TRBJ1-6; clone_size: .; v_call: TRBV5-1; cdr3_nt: TGCGCCAGCAGTTCAGGGACAGGGGGTGATGCACCCCTCCACTTT; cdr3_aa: CASSSGTGGDAPLHF
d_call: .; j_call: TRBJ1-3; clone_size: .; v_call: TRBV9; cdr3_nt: TGTGCCAGCAGCGTAGCTGGGTTAGGGGGTCAAAGTGGAAACACCATATATTTT; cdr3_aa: CASSVAGLGGQSGNTIYF
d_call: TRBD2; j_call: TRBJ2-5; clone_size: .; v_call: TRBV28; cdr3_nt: TGTGCCAGCAGTATACCCTCTGTTTTCGGGGGGACAGAGACCCAGTACTTC; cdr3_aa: CASSIPSVFGGTETQYF
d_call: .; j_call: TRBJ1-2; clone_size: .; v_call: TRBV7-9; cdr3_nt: TGTGCCAGCAGCTTAATCCGGGACAAGCCTAACTATGGCTACACCTTC; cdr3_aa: CASSLIRDKPNYGYTF
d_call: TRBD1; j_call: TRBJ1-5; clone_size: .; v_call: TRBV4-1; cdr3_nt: TGCGCCAGCAGCCACCCCGGGAGGGGGCGAGATCAGCCCCAGCATTTT; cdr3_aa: CASSHPGRGRDQPQHF
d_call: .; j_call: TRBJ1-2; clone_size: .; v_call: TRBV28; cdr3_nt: TGTGCCAGCAGAACCGCAGGGATCACCTATGGCTACACCTTC; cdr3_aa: CASRTAGITYGYTF
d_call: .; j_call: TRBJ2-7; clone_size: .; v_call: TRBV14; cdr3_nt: TGTGCCAGCAGCCTCCAACTGGAGGAGCAGTACTTC; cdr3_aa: CASSLQLEEQYF
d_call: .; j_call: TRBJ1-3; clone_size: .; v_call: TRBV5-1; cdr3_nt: TGCGCCAGCAGCTTGGTGGCCCCTGAGGAAAACACCATATATTTT; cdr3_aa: CASSLVAPEENTIYF
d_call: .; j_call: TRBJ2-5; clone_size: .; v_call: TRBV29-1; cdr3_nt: TGCAGCGTTGAAGGGGTACAGGGTTTCGGGGAGACCCAGTACTTC; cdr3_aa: CSVEGVQGFGETQYF
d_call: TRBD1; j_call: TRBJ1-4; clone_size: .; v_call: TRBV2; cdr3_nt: TGTGCCAGCAGTCGAGGGGGCGCAATTAATGAAAAACTGTTTTTT; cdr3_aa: CASSRGGAINEKLFF
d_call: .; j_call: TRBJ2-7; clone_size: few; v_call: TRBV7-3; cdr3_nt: TGTGCCAGCAGCCTAAGTCCGAGGGAAAGGTACGAGCAGTACTTC; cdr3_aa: CASSLSPRERYEQYF
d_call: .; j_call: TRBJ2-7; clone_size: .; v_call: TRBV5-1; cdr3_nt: TGCGCCAGCGGTAAGGACGGCTACGAGCAGTACTTC; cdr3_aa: CASGKDGYEQYF
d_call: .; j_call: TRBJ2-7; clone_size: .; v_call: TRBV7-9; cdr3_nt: TGTGCCAGCAGCTTCCAGGGAAAGGCCTACGAGCAGTACTTC; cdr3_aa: CASSFQGKAYEQYF
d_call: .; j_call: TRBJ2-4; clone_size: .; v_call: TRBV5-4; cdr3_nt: TGTGCCAGCTCGTCCGCAGGGGCGGCCAAAAACATTCAGTACTTC; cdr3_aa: CASSSAGAAKNIQYF
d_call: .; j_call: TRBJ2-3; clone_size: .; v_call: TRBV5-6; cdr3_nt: TGTGCCAGCAGCTGGGACAAGGGGTATTCAGATACGCAGTATTTT; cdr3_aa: CASSWDKGYSDTQYF
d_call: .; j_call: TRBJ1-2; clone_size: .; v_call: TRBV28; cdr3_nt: TGTGCCAGCAACCCCGAGCAGGTAGGAGGCGGCTACACCTTC; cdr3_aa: CASNPEQVGGGYTF
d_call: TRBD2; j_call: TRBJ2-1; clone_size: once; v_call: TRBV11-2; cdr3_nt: TGTGCCAGCAGCAATACCCGGACACTAGCGGGAGACAACAATGAGCAGTTCTTC; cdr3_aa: CASSNTRTLAGDNNEQFF
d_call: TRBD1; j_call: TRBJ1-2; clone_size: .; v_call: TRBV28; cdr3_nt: TGTGCCAGCAGACTAAGGGTCCCCAGGGGGCCTAACTATGGCTACACCTTC; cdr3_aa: CASRLRVPRGPNYGYTF
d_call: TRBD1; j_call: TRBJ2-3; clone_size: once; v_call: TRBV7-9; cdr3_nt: TGTGCCAGCGCCCCTGGGACAGGGGGCGGAGATACGCAGTATTTT; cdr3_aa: CASAPGTGGGDTQYF
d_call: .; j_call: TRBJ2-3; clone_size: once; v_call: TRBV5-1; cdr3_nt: TGCGCCAGCAGCTTCCGAGATACCCCCACAGATACGCAGTATTTT; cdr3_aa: CASSFRDTPTDTQYF